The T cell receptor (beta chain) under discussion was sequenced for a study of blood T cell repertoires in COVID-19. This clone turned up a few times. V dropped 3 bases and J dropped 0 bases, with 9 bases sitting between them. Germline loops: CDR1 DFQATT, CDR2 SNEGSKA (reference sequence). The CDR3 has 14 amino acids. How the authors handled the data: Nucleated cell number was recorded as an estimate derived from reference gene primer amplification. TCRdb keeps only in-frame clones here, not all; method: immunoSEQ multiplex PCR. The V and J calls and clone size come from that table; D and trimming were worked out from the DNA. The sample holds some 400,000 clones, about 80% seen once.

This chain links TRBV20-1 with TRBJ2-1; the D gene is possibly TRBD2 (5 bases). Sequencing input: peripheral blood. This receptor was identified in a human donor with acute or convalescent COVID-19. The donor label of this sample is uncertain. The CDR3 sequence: CSASTGLSYNEQFF. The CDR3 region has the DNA TGCAGTGCTAGTACTGGACTCTCCTACAATGAGCAGTTCTTC.